This TCR beta chain derives from a study of read filtering for tumor transcriptome and immune sequencing (dated by TCRdb to 2020 to 2022). A note on the overall study: Of the patients in the cohort, fewer than 20 were male and more than 12 were female, and their mean age was approximately 70 years, with a range of about 47 to 85. Under revised international staging, roughly 8 patients fell into R-ISS I, more than 15 into R-ISS II and over five into R-ISS III. After DNase treatment, whole-transcriptome libraries were prepared using the TruSeq RNA Access Library Prep Kit. Per sample, about 3.5 to 11 million TCR-region mapped reads were obtained with IR-seq, compared with only about 80 to 1,400 with RNA-seq. Using the same bone marrow samples, the study ran both targeted immune repertoire sequencing and bulk whole-transcriptome sequencing and then compared the TCR repertoires from each method. One main goal was a read-filtering strategy for immune repertoire data, in particular deciding whether clonotypes backed by only one read should be removed. Findings and caveats that apply to the study as a whole: In IR-seq, roughly four fifths of clonotypes but 3% to 4.5% of total reads were represented by single-read clonotypes, whereas in RNA-seq, about 75% of clonotypes and approximately 45% of reads were represented by single-read clonotypes. The correlation between IR-seq and RNA-seq shared clonotype proportions rose when single-read clonotypes were removed. The sorted CD138-negative fraction was not purified T cells but a mixed bone marrow immune population. Compared with RNA-seq, IR-seq captured clonotypes at much higher depth and more reliably, and a smaller IR-seq throughput was enough to identify most shared clonotypes.

CDR1 SQVTM and CDR2 ANQGSEA are derived from the germline V gene. Spanning cysteine to phenylalanine, the CDR3 consists of 13 amino acids. Just CDR3 DNA is preserved here, 39 bases in frame from base 1. V lost 1 base and J lost 6 bases, and the count of bases not matched to a germline gene is 4. Bone marrow was sampled from every patient at the time of active disease. Ficoll-Hypaque density gradient centrifugation was used to isolate bone marrow mononuclear cells. To remove myeloma plasma cells, the cells were labeled with CD138 magnetic microbeads on a MACS separator, and CD138-negative cells were then collected by negative selection. Purity of the isolated cells was checked by flow cytometry on an Attune NxT using CD138 antibodies. TRIzol reagent was used to extract total RNA, which was then quantified with a NanoDrop spectrophotometer. Paired RNA-seq and IR-seq were performed on the CD138-negative bone marrow sample of each patient.

The table lists this clonotype with many counts. It has no known antigen specificity. No base quality information exists; no much larger clone differs at one position. TCR libraries were built from roughly 400 ng RNA with the Immunoverse kit, using molecular barcoded adaptors covering alpha/delta and beta/gamma chains. TCR library preparation used the same RNA that went into transcriptome sequencing. Sequencing of TCR libraries was carried out on an Illumina HiSeq 4000 with 2 x 150 cycles. In the authors' own workflow: MiXCR aligned TCR reads to human V, D, J and C references and assembled the aligned reads into CDR3 clonotypes, with quality filtering and error correction included. Clonotype counts and gene usage diversity were analyzed with the tcR package in R. For inspection of raw mapping reads, RNA-seq reads were mapped by STAR aligner version 2.5.3a onto GRCh37 of the human genome. To test how sequencing depth affects detected clonotypes, IR-seq fastq files were randomly downsampled with Seqtk 1.3. TCRdb trimmed public reads at Q25 via fastp, called clones via MiXCR and kept in-frame beta chains. CDR3 protein duplicates are merged, each entry listing the most common genes and DNA. It is TCRdb's table, rather than the study itself, that gives the V and J calls and clone size. Within this sample are tens of thousands of distinct CDR3 sequences, with roughly 19% of them counted one time only. Together, the top ten hold 15% to 19% of the sample.

In this chain, TRBV29-1 is recombined with TRBJ2-5; TRBD2 fits 8 bases in the junction. The sequence came from a donor over 35 with multiple myeloma. The sequenced sample was a population of CD138-negative cells sorted from bone marrow. The meaning of the sample's cell subset or site label: bone marrow mononuclear cells depleted of CD138+ plasma/myeloma cells by negative magnetic selection. The CDR3 here reads CSVEGTSPKTQYF. The nucleotide sequence reads as follows: TGCAGCGTTGAAGGGACTAGCCCGAAGACCCAGTACTTC.